This T cell receptor beta chain comes out of a study of T cell responses to AZD1222 COVID-19 vaccine. General study results and limits: There were vaccine-associated CD4 TCRs across spike, dominant at 160-218 and 743-854. White British ancestry dominated among donors, who included more females, and clonal diversity was possibly underestimated. An increase in Spike-specific TCR breadth and depth was observed after two AZD1222 doses.

TCRdb keeps only in-frame clones here, not all; method: immunoSEQ multiplex PCR. The sample includes about 110,000 clones, 92% of them seen just once. CDR3 size: 15 residues. V was pared by 2 bases and J by 2 bases, with 4 bases of the junction left unmatched. Remarks on this clone: What it binds is not known.

This clonotype was obtained from an adult who received the AZD1222 COVID-19 vaccine. The source material was peripheral blood, sampled 28 days after the second AZD1222 dose. This sequence joins TRBV23-1 and TRBJ1-1; 8 nucleotides line up with TRBD1. TRBV23-1 is reported as an ORF; its role is uncertain. CDR3 DNA: TGCGCCAGCAGTCAACCGACAGGGGTAAACACTGAAGCTTTCTTT. As protein: CASSQPTGVNTEAFF.